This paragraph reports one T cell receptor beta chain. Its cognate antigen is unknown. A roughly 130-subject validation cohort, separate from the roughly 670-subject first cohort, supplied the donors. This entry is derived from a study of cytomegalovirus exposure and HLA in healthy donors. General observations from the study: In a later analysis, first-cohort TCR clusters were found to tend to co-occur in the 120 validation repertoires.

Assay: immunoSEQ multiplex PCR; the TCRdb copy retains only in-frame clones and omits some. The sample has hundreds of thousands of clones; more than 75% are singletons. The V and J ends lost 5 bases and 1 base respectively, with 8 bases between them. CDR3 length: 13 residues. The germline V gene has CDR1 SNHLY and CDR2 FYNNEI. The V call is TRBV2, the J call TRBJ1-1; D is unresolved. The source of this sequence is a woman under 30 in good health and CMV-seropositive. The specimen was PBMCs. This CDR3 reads CASSPPSNTEAFF. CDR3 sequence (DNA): TGTGCCAGCAGTCCTCCCTCGAACACTGAAGCTTTCTTT.